Given below is one TCR beta chain in context. One Seattle source followed patients from active infection through their disease course. V lost 3 bases and J lost 5; bases outside the gene matches: 10. The CDR3 spans 16 residues. Per the germline V gene, CDR1 is SNHLY and CDR2 is FYNNEI. Per the study methods: For nucleated cells, counts were estimated from reference gene primer amplification. The repertoire was sequenced with immunoSEQ multiplex PCR; TCRdb's copy has only in-frame clones and lacks some. V and J calls and clone size are copied from that table; D and trimming were computed from the DNA. The sample includes tens of thousands of clones, roughly 87% of them seen just once. This sample stems from a study of blood T cell repertoires in COVID-19. The overall study: Acute and convalescent COVID-19 samples came from the United States, Italy and Spain. T cells, B-cell-depleted T cells, or PBMCs supplied cDNA or gDNA.

Sample: peripheral blood. The chain links TRBV2 to TRBJ1-1, with 9 bases that match TRBD1. The TCR sequence derives from a woman older than 75 with COVID-19, enrolled during active disease. The DNA for the CDR3 is TGTGCCAGCAGTGATGTCGGGACAGGGAGGGGAACTGAAGCTTTCTTT. This codes for CASSDVGTGRGTEAFF.